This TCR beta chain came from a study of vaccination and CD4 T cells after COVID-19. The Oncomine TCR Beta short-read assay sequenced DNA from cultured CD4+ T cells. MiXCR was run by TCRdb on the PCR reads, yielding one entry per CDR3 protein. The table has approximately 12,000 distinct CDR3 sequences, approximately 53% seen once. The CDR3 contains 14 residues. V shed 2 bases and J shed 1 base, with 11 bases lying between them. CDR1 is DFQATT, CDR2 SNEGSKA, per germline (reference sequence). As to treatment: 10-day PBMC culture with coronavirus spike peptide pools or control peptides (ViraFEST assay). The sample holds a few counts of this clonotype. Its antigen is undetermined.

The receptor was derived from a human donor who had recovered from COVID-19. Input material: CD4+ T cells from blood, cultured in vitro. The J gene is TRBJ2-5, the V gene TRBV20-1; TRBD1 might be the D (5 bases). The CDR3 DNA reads TGCAGTGCTAGAAGGGGTGTGTTCCAAGAGACCCAGTACTTC. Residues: CSARRGVFQETQYF.